The clone carrying this T cell receptor (beta chain) was picked up a small number of times. The antigen is undetermined. The data originate from a study of blood T cells in healthy people across ages. At the level of the study: Capture by template switching was about one barcoded beta molecule per two T cells.

CDR1 and CDR2 from the germline V gene are SGHRS and YFSETQ. The CDR3 has 14 amino acids. The V segment lost 5 bases and the J segment 1 base; nucleotides outside the gene matches: 5. The second PCR ran roughly 7 to 12 cycles with a sample-barcoded 5' primer and J-beta primers. At least 2.5 million CDR3-containing paired-end reads were obtained per sample. TCRdb called the 5' RACE reads again in MiXCR, with one record for every CDR3 protein. The top ten hold roughly 26% of the sample, which has about 830,000 distinct CDR3 sequences, 55% to 65% seen once. Study-wide findings and caveats: Older age went with lower TCR beta diversity per million T cells, in a roughly linear way.

This receptor was taken from a man aged 25 to 40 in good health. Specimen: blood. This rearrangement joins TRBV5-1 to TRBJ1-1; 7 bases are a match to TRBD1. CDR3 loop: CASRQGTSNTEAFF. The CDR3 DNA reads TGCGCCAGCAGACAGGGGACATCGAACACTGAAGCTTTCTTT.